The rows below give T cell receptor beta chains drawn from one sample of a study of molecular identifiers for immune sequencing clone quantification. TCRdb redid the calling of the PCR reads with MiXCR, one entry per CDR3 protein. The table lists under 650,000 distinct CDR3 sequences, just under 20% of them singletons. What was sequenced was naive CD8+ T cells from blood, with Jurkat cell RNA spiked in. These receptors were taken from a human donor in good health. Some libraries in this study had Jurkat cell RNA spiked in. The CDR3 runs from the conserved cysteine through the conserved F or W. D genes are given only for firm matches. Some rows mark clone size as missing; the rest say once, few, many or name a class of expanded clone.

>TRBD2|TRBV20-1|-|TRBJ2-7
CSARGTRATYEQYF
TGCAGTGCTAGGGGGACTAGGGCCACTTACGAGCAGTACTTC
>TRBD2|TRBV20-1|many|TRBJ2-3
CSAEGLAYTDTQYF
TGCAGTGCTGAGGGACTAGCCTACACAGATACGCAGTATTTT
>-|TRBV4-3|few|TRBJ1-4
CASSPQAAAVGEKLFF
TGCGCCAGCAGCCCTCAGGCCGCGGCCGTAGGGGAAAAACTGTTTTTT
>-|TRBV3-1|few|TRBJ1-1
CASRGAILNTEAFF
TGTGCCAGCAGGGGGGCCATTTTGAACACTGAAGCTTTCTTT
>TRBD1|TRBV2|few|TRBJ2-7
CASSDPGQGSSYEQYF
TGTGCCAGCAGTGATCCCGGACAGGGCAGCTCCTACGAGCAGTACTTC
>TRBD1|TRBV6-2/TRBV6-3|many|TRBJ1-5
CASSYHRGGQPQHF
TGTGCCAGCAGTTACCACAGGGGCGGTCAGCCCCAGCATTTT
>-|TRBV7-9|few|TRBJ2-7
CASSLPSTSEQYF
TGTGCCAGCAGCTTACCCTCTACCTCCGAGCAGTACTTC
>-|TRBV5-4|many|TRBJ1-1
CASSLDGGQSVGTEAFF
TGTGCCAGCAGCTTGGATGGAGGTCAAAGCGTAGGCACTGAAGCTTTCTTT
>-|TRBV30|few|TRBJ1-1
CAWSLDANTEAFF
TGTGCCTGGAGCTTGGACGCGAACACTGAAGCTTTCTTT
>-|TRBV12-3/TRBV12-4|many|TRBJ2-3
CASSLGRVTDTQYF
TGTGCCAGCAGTTTAGGCAGGGTAACAGATACGCAGTATTTT
>-|TRBV9|many|TRBJ1-1
CASSVDGGWSTEAFF
TGTGCCAGCAGCGTAGATGGGGGTTGGAGCACTGAAGCTTTCTTT
>-|TRBV11-1|-|TRBJ1-1
CASSLIWGVNTEAFF
TGTGCCAGCAGCTTAATTTGGGGAGTGAACACTGAAGCTTTCTTT
>TRBD1|TRBV7-9|few|TRBJ2-1
CASTPQEGTGVRWSYNEQFF
TGTGCCAGCACCCCTCAAGAGGGGACAGGGGTGAGATGGTCCTACAATGAGCAGTTCTTC
>-|TRBV19|-|TRBJ2-2
CASSETGSGELFF
TGTGCCAGTAGCGAAACAGGGTCCGGGGAGCTGTTTTTT
>-|TRBV5-4|many|TRBJ2-7
CASSWGTTGPYEQYF
TGTGCCAGCAGCTGGGGGACGACAGGCCCCTACGAGCAGTACTTC
>-|TRBV7-3|few|TRBJ2-7
CASSSPKGAVFSYEQYF
TGTGCCAGCAGCTCGCCCAAAGGGGCGGTATTTTCCTACGAGCAGTACTTC
>TRBD2|TRBV5-6|many|TRBJ2-1
CASSPGLAGIYNEQFF
TGTGCCAGCAGCCCTGGACTAGCGGGGATTTACAATGAGCAGTTCTTC
>-|TRBV4-3|many|TRBJ2-3
CASSQGWQFPGEYTDTQYF
TGCGCCAGCAGCCAAGGGTGGCAGTTTCCGGGGGAGTACACAGATACGCAGTATTTT
>-|TRBV11-2|-|TRBJ2-1
CASSLGLSNEQFF
TGTGCCAGCAGCTTAGGGCTATCAAATGAGCAGTTCTTC
>-|TRBV9|-|TRBJ2-5
CASSISQGMGETQYF
TGTGCCAGCAGCATTAGCCAGGGCATGGGGGAGACCCAGTACTTC
>-|TRBV6-5|few|TRBJ1-1
CASITAGWWGTEAFF
TGTGCCAGCATAACGGCAGGGTGGTGGGGCACTGAAGCTTTCTTT
>-|TRBV27|few|TRBJ2-7
CASVPYQGSPEQYF
TGTGCCAGCGTCCCCTACCAGGGATCGCCCGAGCAGTACTTC
>TRBD2|TRBV6-5|-|TRBJ2-2
CASSYSTAGAGELFF
TGTGCCAGCAGTTACTCGACGGCGGGGGCCGGGGAGCTGTTTTTT
>TRBD1|TRBV7-8|-|TRBJ1-4
CAGSSDSATGPNEKLFF
TGTGCCGGCAGCTCCGATTCTGCGACAGGGCCGAATGAAAAACTGTTTTTT
>-|TRBV29-1|many|TRBJ2-2
CSVGSENTGELFF
TGCAGCGTTGGATCGGAGAACACCGGGGAGCTGTTTTTT
>TRBD1|TRBV12-5|-|TRBJ2-1
CASGRQTGGVRDGEQFF
TGTGCTAGTGGTAGGCAAACAGGGGGCGTTAGGGACGGTGAGCAGTTCTTC
>TRBD1|TRBV30|few|TRBJ2-7
CAWSLGTGNSYEQYF
TGTGCCTGGAGTCTCGGGACAGGTAACTCCTACGAGCAGTACTTC
>-|TRBV27|few|TRBJ2-4
CASSLPRPDIQYF
TGTGCCAGCAGTTTACCCCGGCCCGACATTCAGTACTTC
>-|TRBV21-1|-|TRBJ1-5
CASSTPERDSHTQPQHF
TGTGCCAGCAGCACCCCTGAGAGAGACAGCCACACTCAGCCCCAGCATTTT
>TRBD1|TRBV19|-|TRBJ2-6
CASSLTGGTFGANVLTF
TGTGCCAGTAGCCTGACAGGGGGAACCTTCGGGGCCAACGTCCTGACTTTC
>TRBD2|TRBV7-2|many|TRBJ2-1
CASSLAPSGSPNEQFF
TGTGCCAGCAGCTTAGCCCCTAGCGGGAGCCCCAATGAGCAGTTCTTC
>-|TRBV11-2|many|TRBJ2-3
CASSLGMVDTQYF
TGTGCCAGCAGCTTGGGTATGGTGGATACGCAGTATTTT
>TRBD1|TRBV6-1|few|TRBJ1-2
CASSEASPVWGTGNYGYTF
TGTGCCAGCAGTGAAGCGAGCCCGGTATGGGGGACAGGGAACTATGGCTACACCTTC
>-|TRBV30|many|TRBJ2-1
CAWRTILGGLPEQFF
TGTGCCTGGAGGACAATCCTGGGGGGGCTGCCAGAGCAGTTCTTC
>-|TRBV3-1|few|TRBJ2-5
CASSQVFDRDSEETQYF
TGTGCCAGCAGCCAAGTCTTCGACCGGGACTCAGAAGAGACCCAGTACTTC
>-|TRBV11-2|few|TRBJ1-1
CASSLDDPSWNTEAFF
TGTGCCAGCAGCTTAGATGATCCGAGTTGGAACACTGAAGCTTTCTTT
>TRBD2|TRBV4-2|many|TRBJ2-7
CASSQEGLAFYEQYF
TGTGCCAGCAGCCAAGAGGGACTAGCGTTTTACGAGCAGTACTTC
>-|TRBV12-3/TRBV12-4|many|TRBJ1-1
CASFRDRTEAFF
TGTGCCAGCTTCAGGGATCGCACTGAAGCTTTCTTT